A single sample is the source of the 16 T cell receptor beta chains below, sequenced in a study of blood T cell repertoires in COVID-19. The data were produced by immunoSEQ multiplex PCR, yet TCRdb's version contains in-frame clones alone and is incomplete. The data contain around 270,000 clones, around nine tenths of them singletons. Material for sequencing was peripheral blood. All receptors come from a man aged 35-49 years who had recovered from COVID-19.

The chain combines TRBV9 with TRBJ1-1; no firm D call. Germline V gene lookup returns CDR1 SGDLS and CDR2 YYNGEE. V gave up 4 bases and J gave up 1 base, with 8 bases separating them. The CDR3 extends over 13 amino acids. The CDR3 region is CASSFGGNTEAFF. The CDR3 DNA follows: TGTGCCAGCAGCTTCGGAGGGAACACTGAAGCTTTCTTT.

V is TRBV6-5 and J is TRBJ2-1, with TRBD1 matching 8 bases. Trimming removed 6 bases from V and 10 bases from J; junction bases left unmatched: 5. The germline CDR1 and CDR2 sequences are MNHEY and SVGAGI. This CDR3 has 12 residues. The CDR3 region is CASRGTGLEQFF. CDR3 in DNA: TGTGCCAGCAGGGGGACAGGTCTCGAGCAGTTCTTC.

This chain joins TRBV7-2 and TRBJ2-1; TRBD1 matches 7 bases. The CDR3 is made up of 15 amino acids. Germline lookup yields CDR1 SGHTA and CDR2 FQGNSA. Trimming took 5 bases from V and 7 from J; bases not matched to a gene: 11. In nucleotides, the CDR3 is TGTGCCAGCAGCCAGGGGGTAGCGAATGTGAATGAGCAGTTCTTC. Amino acids: CASSQGVANVNEQFF. Complete variable domain (other parts from reference TRBV7-2 and TRBJ2-1): GAGVSQSPSNKVTEKGKDVELRCDPISGHTALYWYRQSLGQGLEFLIYFQGNSAPDKSGLPSDRFSAERTGGSVSTLTIQRTQQEDSAVYLCASSQGVANVNEQFFGPGTRLTVL.

The count of this clone is one. The J gene is TRBJ2-1, the V gene TRBV6-2 or TRBV6-3, with 9 bases fitting TRBD1. This CDR3 is 16 amino acids long. Germline-derived CDR1 and CDR2 are MNHEY and SVGEGT. J gave up 2 bases and V 5 bases, and 7 bases lay outside the gene matches. CDR3 nucleotides: TGTGCCAGCAGTGCGCCCAGACAGGGGGCCTACAATGAGCAGTTCTTC. Protein sequence: CASSAPRQGAYNEQFF.

Only one count was recorded for this clone. The V call is TRBV12-3 or TRBV12-4, the J call TRBJ1-2; D ambiguous. The CDR3 is 11 residues long. Trimming left V 8 bases short and J 4 bases short, with 8 bases between. The CDR3 reads CASRFGYGYTF. The CDR3 nucleotides read TGTGCCAGCCGGTTCGGCTATGGCTACACCTTC.

The V call is TRBV6-5, the J call TRBJ1-2; tentative D call: TRBD1 (5 bases). V was trimmed by 6 bases and J by 6 bases, leaving 17 bases between them. The CDR3 sequence is 14 residues long. Germline CDR1 reads MNHEY; CDR2 reads SVGAGI. The CDR3 coding sequence is TGTGCCAGCAGAACCCCGGGACTCGCGCATGGCTACACCTTC. Its protein product is CASRTPGLAHGYTF.

This clone has only one observation. The chain employs TRBV7-2 and TRBJ2-2, with a possible D match to TRBD1 (5 bases). The CDR3 length is 16 residues. The V gene lost 3 bases and the J gene lost 0 bases, with 11 bases spanning the gap. In germline, CDR1 is SGHTA, CDR2 FQGNSA. The CDR3 protein is CASSFLGATNTGELFF. DNA of the CDR3: TGTGCCAGCAGCTTTCTTGGGGCTACGAACACCGGGGAGCTGTTTTTT. Filled out from reference TRBV7-2 and TRBJ2-2, the complete variable domain reads GAGVSQSPSNKVTEKGKDVELRCDPISGHTALYWYRQSLGQGLEFLIYFQGNSAPDKSGLPSDRFSAERTGGSVSTLTIQRTQQEDSAVYLCASSFLGATNTGELFFGEGSRLTVL.

The gene calls are TRBV5-6 and TRBJ2-4; 8 positions match TRBD2. CDR3 size: 15 residues. V was clipped by 1 base and J by 3 bases; unmatched bases: 3. Per germline, CDR1 SGHDT and CDR2 YYEEEE. DNA for the CDR3: TGTGCCAGCAGCTTGTTGCGGGGGGACAAAAACATTCAGTACTTC. The encoded protein is CASSLLRGDKNIQYF.

The V gene is TRBV7-2, the J gene TRBJ2-1; TRBD2 aligns across 14 bases. CDR1 and CDR2 (germline): SGHTA, FQGNSA. V was pared by 4 bases and J by 7 bases, with 3 bases of the junction left unmatched. This CDR3 is 15 amino acids long. CDR3 nucleotide sequence: TGTGCCAGCAGCTGGACTAGCGGGGGGATTAATGAGCAGTTCTTC. Translating it yields CASSWTSGGINEQFF.

This chain's CDR3 is CASSFGTSGNNEQFF. In DNA, the CDR3 is TGTGCCAGCAGCTTTGGGACTAGCGGAAACAATGAGCAGTTCTTC. The chain combines TRBV5-6 with TRBJ2-1; 11 bases map to TRBD2. The CDR3 runs to 15 residues. V shed 2 bases, J shed 5 bases, and the junction held 3 bases outside the gene matches. Looked up from germline, CDR1 is SGHDT and CDR2 is YYEEEE.

This clone showed up just a few times. The chain uses TRBV5-4 and TRBJ2-1; a weak D match, TRBD2 (6 bases). V lost 2 bases, J lost 4 bases, and 7 bases lay in between. From germline, CDR1 is SGHNT and CDR2 YYREEE (reference sequence). This CDR3 contains 13 residues. The CDR3 DNA is TGTGCCAGCAGCTTCAGCGGGTACAATGAGCAGTTCTTC. This sequence encodes CASSFSGYNEQFF.

The chain is built from TRBV6-2 or TRBV6-3 and TRBJ2-3; D gene ambiguous. Looked up from germline, CDR1 is MNHEY and CDR2 is SVGEGT. Trimming shortened V by 2 bases and J by 6 bases, and 9 bases separated the two germline ends. The CDR3 has 13 residues. The CDR3 region is CASSYGDWDTQYF. CDR3 in DNA: TGTGCCAGCAGTTACGGAGACTGGGATACGCAGTATTTT.

The genes are TRBV5-1 and TRBJ1-1; tentative D call: TRBD1 (5 bases). V was shortened by 2 bases and J by 6 bases, with 11 bases between the two germline ends. The germline V gene has CDR1 SGHRS and CDR2 YFSETQ. The CDR3 is made up of 13 amino acids. CDR3 protein: CASSFAGLSEAFF. As DNA, the CDR3 is TGCGCCAGCAGCTTTGCGGGGCTTTCTGAAGCTTTCTTT.

The rearrangement uses TRBV5-4 and TRBJ2-7, with D possibly matching TRBD2 (6 bases). The germline V and J ends were trimmed by 6 bases and 0 bases, with 28 bases remaining between them. Looked up from germline, CDR1 is SGHNT and CDR2 is YYREEE (reference sequence). The CDR3 spans 19 residues. This CDR3 is CASTLSPSERTPSSYEQYF. CDR3 sequence (DNA): TGTGCCAGCACTCTCTCCCCTAGCGAACGTACCCCGAGCTCCTACGAGCAGTACTTC.

V and J are TRBV5-1 and TRBJ1-6; the match to TRBD1 covers 9 bases. The CDR3 has 15 amino acids. V lost 3 bases and J lost 9; bases outside the gene matches: 7. Germline V gene data show CDR1 as SGHRS and CDR2 as YFSETQ. For the CDR3, the DNA is TGCGCCAGCAGCTGGCGGGACAGGGCAAGTTCACCCCTCCACTTT. As protein: CASSWRDRASSPLHF. Supplemented by reference TRBV5-1 and TRBJ1-6, the full variable domain reads KAGVTQTPRYLIKTRGQQVTLSCSPISGHRSVSWYQQTPGQGLQFLFEYFSETQRNKGNFPGRFSGRQFSNSRSEMNVSTLELGDSALYLCASSWRDRASSPLHFGNGTRLTVT.

CDR3 sequence (DNA): TGTGCCTGCTCTGTCGACAGGGACCAGCCCCAGCATTTT. Translation gives CACSVDRDQPQHF. The chain carries TRBV30 and TRBJ1-5, with 7 bases fitting TRBD1. CDR3 size: 13 residues. The trim removed 6 bases at V and 7 bases at J, leaving 9 bases unmatched. Per the germline V gene, CDR1 is GTSNPN and CDR2 is SVGIG (reference sequence).